Below, one T cell receptor (beta chain) is given with its context. Its antigen remains unidentified. Base qualities are not recorded, but no much larger clone differs from it by a single base. The CDR3 sequence holds 17 residues, the cysteine and phenylalanine included. Here the CDR3 DNA is all that survives: 51 bases in frame from base 1. Per the germline V gene (reference sequence), LGHDT is the CDR1 and YNNKEL is the CDR2. Trimmed from V: 4 bases; trimmed from J: 2 bases; junction bases lacking a gene match: 9. This specimen's treatment or condition label, interpreted: roughly 18 received Ad26.COV2.S at low or high dose, single or two shots; about five received placebo; per-sample allocation not given. For vaccine and placebo recipients, repertoires were sequenced using samples collected on day 63 after the first injection. Between 29 July and 7 August 2020, Cohort 1b enrolled around 25 adults aged 18-55 years at one site in Boston, USA. Ad26.COV2.S was a replication-incompetent adenovirus type 26 vector that expressed a prefusion-stabilized SARS-CoV-2 spike protein derived from the original Wuhan strain.

These data come from a study of Ad26.COV2.S vaccination and SARS-CoV-2 variants (dated by TCRdb to the early 2020s). For the study in its entirety: Donors in the vaccine arm were drawn from COV1001, a multicentre, randomized, double-blind, placebo-controlled phase I-IIa trial testing Ad26.COV2.S in healthy adults. Ad26.COV2.S was administered intramuscularly at 5 x 10^10 or 1 x 10^11 viral particles, either as a single shot or as two shots given 56 days apart. Sequencing of the TCRbeta repertoire served to evaluate the specificity and breadth of SARS-CoV-2-reactive T cell receptors following Ad26.COV2.S vaccination. A total of 32 samples were included in the TCR-sequenced set, comprising roughly 19 Ad26.COV2.S vaccine recipients, 5 placebo recipients and 8 SARS-CoV-2 convalescent individuals. Trial participants were randomized into five groups of five: low-dose or high-dose Ad26.COV2.S given once or twice, or placebo on both occasions. Investigators remained blinded to trial group allocation during experiments and outcome assessment.

Points the paper makes about the study in general: Vaccine and placebo recipients had similar non-spike TCR breadth, a finding consistent with the vaccine containing only spike. Higher spike-specific TCR breadth was observed in Ad26.COV2.S recipients than in placebo recipients (P = 0.0014). Substantial breadth of spike-specific CD8+ and CD4+ T cell responses was reported after vaccination. The authors noted that the TCR breadth and depth analyses may have underestimated total T cell responses. The study lacked the statistical power to compare responses across vaccine doses or regimens.

TCRbeta CDR3 regions were sequenced with the immunoSEQ Assay. After extraction, genomic DNA underwent amplification by bias-controlled multiplex PCR, followed by high-throughput sequencing. The authors' pipeline ran thus. To quantify the absolute abundance of each unique TCRbeta CDR3 region, sequences were collapsed and filtered. Usable DNA was measured by amplifying reference genes present in all nucleated cells, and TCRbeta template counts were normalized to that usable DNA to estimate T cell fraction. Repertoire TCRs were annotated as SARS-CoV-2-specific when V gene, CDR3 amino acid sequence and J gene were exactly matched to a known reactive TCR set. The reference SARS-CoV-2 TCR set came from MIRA and was filtered for enrichment in COVID-19-positive ImmuneCODE repertoires, removing public or cross-reactive TCRs. Using the MIRA antigens, annotated TCRs were further analysed by specific ORF or by position within an ORF. Breadth was defined as the number of annotated unique rearrangements divided by the total number of unique productive rearrangements, and depth was defined as the summed frequency of the annotated unique rearrangements. Group comparisons of TCR breadth used two-sided Wilcoxon rank-sum tests. Held by TCRdb, this immuneACCESS table contains in-frame sequences only and omits some clones. Under half of the omission traces to an unresolved V gene where checked; the cause of the rest is unknown. The D gene and trimming were derived from the DNA, and the V and J assignments and clone size from that table. Within this sample are roughly 240,000 clones, with more than 75% of them counted one time only. Together, the top ten hold about 10% of the sample.

The chain employs TRBV3-1 (or the pseudogene TRBV3-2) and TRBJ2-5, with 11 junctional bases fitting TRBD1. The origin of this receptor is a person between 18 and 65 years old who received the Ad26.COV2.S COVID-19 vaccine or a placebo. The sample consisted of peripheral blood, taken in a trial of Ad26.COV2.S vaccine versus placebo. The base sequence is TGTGCCAGCAGCCGGACCCAGGACAGGGGGCTGCAAGAGACCCAGTACTTC. This sequence encodes CASSRTQDRGLQETQYF.